What follows are 31 T cell receptor beta chains derived from one specimen sequenced in a study of blood T cell repertoires in COVID-19. Measured with immunoSEQ multiplex PCR; TCRdb has only the in-frame clones, and not every one. The sample contains a few hundred thousand clones, approximately 82% of which appear only once. Source material: PBMCs or T cells enriched from blood (not recorded which). The source of these receptors is a man aged 35 to 55 who had been exposed to COVID-19.

A few counts support this clone. CDR3 sequence reads: CASSSRTPEQYF. CDR3 sequence (DNA): TGTGCCAGCAGCTCCAGGACACCCGAGCAGTACTTC. This sequence joins TRBV13 and TRBJ2-7; maybe TRBD1 (5 bases). Per the germline V gene, CDR1 is PRHDT and CDR2 is FYEKMQ (reference sequence). The V and J ends lost 4 bases and 6 bases respectively, with 10 bases between them. CDR3 length equals 12 residues.

This clone was found once. V usage is TRBV11-2 and J usage is TRBJ2-1; no definite D call. The CDR3 length is 12 residues. Trimming left V 1 base short and J 7 bases short, with 5 bases between. Germline V gene sequence: CDR1 SGHAT, CDR2 FQNNGV. The CDR3 reads CASSLVGNEQFF. The CDR3 DNA follows: TGTGCCAGCAGCTTAGTCGGTAATGAGCAGTTCTTC.

The J gene is TRBJ2-1, the V gene TRBV24-1, with D possibly TRBD2 on 6 matching bases. V shed 3 bases and J shed 1 base, with 15 bases lying between them. CDR3 size: 17 residues. In germline, CDR1 is KGHDR, CDR2 SFDVKD. In DNA, the CDR3 is TGTGCCACCAGTGATGTTAAAAGCGGGTTATCCTACAATGAGCAGTTCTTC. Residues: CATSDVKSGLSYNEQFF.

J is TRBJ1-1 and V is TRBV4-2; a weak D match, TRBD1 (6 bases). The CDR3 loop spans 15 amino acids. V was clipped by 0 bases and J by 5 bases, with 13 bases between them. Looked up from germline, CDR1 is LGHNA and CDR2 is YNFKEQ. This CDR3 reads CASSQERQGWTEAFF. The CDR3 DNA reads TGTGCCAGCAGCCAAGAAAGGCAGGGGTGGACTGAAGCTTTCTTT.

V gene TRBV11-2 combines with J gene TRBJ2-5; the match to TRBD2 covers 9 bases. Trimming removed 7 bases from V and 3 bases from J; junction bases left unmatched: 9. This CDR3 has 15 residues. The germline CDR1 and CDR2 sequences are SGHAT and FQNNGV. The CDR3 coding sequence is TGTGCCAGCACCCAAAGACTAGCGGCGAAAGAGACCCAGTACTTC. Translation gives CASTQRLAAKETQYF.

J is TRBJ2-5 and V is TRBV7-3, with 7 positions matching TRBD2. V lost 2 bases and J lost 5; bases outside the gene matches: 8. This CDR3 region has 15 residues. CDR1 is SGHTA and CDR2 is FQGTGA in the germline V gene. CDR3 amino acids: CASSLDGRPGETQYF. The CDR3, as DNA: TGTGCCAGCAGCTTAGACGGGAGGCCAGGGGAGACCCAGTACTTC.

V usage is TRBV24-1 and J usage is TRBJ2-7, with D possibly matching TRBD1 (5 bases). V was cut by 2 bases and J by 6 bases, with 10 bases left in between. The CDR3 length is 13 residues. Germline CDR1 KGHDR, CDR2 SFDVKD. As DNA, the CDR3 is TGTGCCACCAGTGATTCCTCAGGGCGCGAGCAGTACTTC. This sequence encodes CATSDSSGREQYF.

This chain joins TRBV5-4 and TRBJ2-1; 13 bases are shared with TRBD2. Unmatched junction bases numbered 9, after V lost 3 bases and J lost 9 bases. Germline V gene sequence: CDR1 SGHNT, CDR2 YYREEE (reference sequence). The CDR3 is 16 amino acids. Here the CDR3 DNA reads TGTGCCAGCAGCTCTACGACGGGACTAGCGGGACTTGAGCAGTTCTTC. Amino acids: CASSSTTGLAGLEQFF.

The chain is built from TRBV30 and TRBJ2-7; weak D call: TRBD1 (6 bases). From germline, CDR1 is GTSNPN and CDR2 SVGIG (reference sequence). The V gene lost 4 bases and the J gene lost 2 bases, with 21 bases spanning the gap. The CDR3 loop spans 16 amino acids. The CDR3 loop reads CAWTRPRVQGPYEQYF. For the CDR3, the DNA is TGTGCCTGGACCCGCCCAAGGGTACAGGGACCCTACGAGCAGTACTTC.

This sequence joins TRBV3-1 (or the pseudogene TRBV3-2) and TRBJ2-2; D might be TRBD2 (6 bases). Germline V gene lookup returns CDR1 LGHDT and CDR2 YNNKEL (reference sequence). The CDR3 spans 15 residues. Trimming removed 2 bases from V and 1 base from J, with 8 bases in between. Written as DNA, the CDR3 is TGTGCCAGCAGCCAACTTAGCGGGAACACCGGGGAGCTGTTTTTT. Amino acids: CASSQLSGNTGELFF.

V usage is TRBV2 and J usage is TRBJ2-1; 8 positions agree with TRBD2. V shed 5 bases, J shed 15 bases, and the junction held 9 bases outside the gene matches. The germline V gene encodes CDR1 SNHLY and CDR2 FYNNEI. The CDR3 spans 12 residues. CDR3 sequence reads: CASSTSGPSRFF. The CDR3 DNA reads as TGTGCCAGCAGTACTAGCGGCCCCTCGCGGTTCTTC.

V usage is TRBV24-1 and J usage is TRBJ2-1; 9 bases are a match to TRBD2. Germline V gene lookup returns CDR1 KGHDR and CDR2 SFDVKD. Trimming at V came to 9 bases and at J to 7 bases, leaving 6 bases not matched to a gene. The CDR3 contains 13 residues. CDR3 protein: CATGGTSLNEQFF. CDR3 coding DNA: TGTGCCACCGGGGGGACTAGCCTTAATGAGCAGTTCTTC.

The chain carries TRBV7-6 and TRBJ2-3, with TRBD2 identical over 14 bases. Germline V lookup: CDR1 SGHVS, CDR2 FNYEAQ. The CDR3 is 18 residues long. V shed 1 base and J 3 bases; nucleotides not matched to a gene: 6. As DNA, the CDR3 is TGTGCCAGCAGCTTAGTGGGGACTAGCGGGAGTGGGACAGATACGCAGTATTTT. It yields the protein CASSLVGTSGSGTDTQYF.

The CDR3 protein is CASSSTGQAGGTYEQYF. Written as DNA, the CDR3 is TGTGCCAGCAGCTCCACCGGACAGGCGGGAGGGACCTACGAGCAGTACTTC. This chain connects TRBV7-3 to TRBJ2-7; 9 nucleotides agree with TRBD2. This CDR3 is built from 17 residues. With 4 bases clipped from V and 2 bases from J, the junction kept 12 bases outside the gene matches. Germline CDR1 reads SGHTA; CDR2 reads FQGTGA.

This clone was counted between two and nine times. The chain couples TRBV7-9 to TRBJ2-2; D unresolved. V was trimmed by 5 bases and J by 7 bases, leaving 8 bases between them. CDR1 is SEHNR and CDR2 is FQNEAQ in the germline V gene (reference sequence). There are 12 residues in the CDR3. DNA of the CDR3: TGTGCCAGCAGCCGAAGCCTCGGGGAGCTGTTTTTT. It is translated as CASSRSLGELFF.

The gene calls are TRBV24-1 and TRBJ2-1; 13 bases align to TRBD2. Germline V gene data show CDR1 as KGHDR and CDR2 as SFDVKD. V dropped 4 bases and J dropped 2; count of bases not matched to a gene: 16. The CDR3 runs 21 residues. CDR3 sequence (DNA): TGTGCCACCAGTGAATCGGGGGGACCGGGACTAGCGGGACGCCCCTACAATGAGCAGTTCTTC. It encodes CATSESGGPGLAGRPYNEQFF.

This rearrangement joins TRBV6-5 to TRBJ2-3, with a possible D match to TRBD1 (6 bases). The ends were cut back, 6 bases at V and 3 bases at J, with 10 bases in the middle. This CDR3 region has 13 residues. The germline gives CDR1 MNHEY, CDR2 SVGAGI. CDR3 region: CASRPTGTDTQYF. The CDR3 coding sequence is TGTGCCAGCAGGCCCACAGGGACAGATACGCAGTATTTT.

The CDR3 here is CASSLLGQSGNTIYF. The CDR3 DNA sequence: TGTGCCAGCAGTTTATTAGGACAGAGCGGAAACACCATATATTTT. V and J are TRBV28 and TRBJ1-3; D is perhaps TRBD1 (6 bases). Trimming stripped 1 base from V and 4 bases from J, with 11 bases between. CDR1 is MDHEN, CDR2 SYDVKM, per germline. The length of the CDR3 is 15 residues. Filled out from reference TRBV28 and TRBJ1-3, the complete variable domain reads DVKVTQSSRYLVKRTGEKVFLECVQDMDHENMFWYRQDPGLGLRLIYFSYDVKMKEKGDIPEGYSVSREKKERFSLILESASTNQTSMYLCASSLLGQSGNTIYFGEGSWLTVV.

The chain recombines TRBV19 with TRBJ1-5, with 9 bases aligning to TRBD1. This CDR3 has 16 residues. The V gene's germline CDR1 is LNHDA and CDR2 SQIVND (reference sequence). V shed 4 bases, J shed 4 bases, and the junction held 8 bases outside the gene matches. The CDR3 protein is CASSNTPGQGNQPQHF. The DNA of the CDR3 is TGTGCCAGTAGTAATACGCCGGGACAGGGAAATCAGCCCCAGCATTTT.

The chain has TRBV2 and TRBJ1-3; 9 positions match TRBD1. There are 13 residues in the CDR3. Germline V gene sequence: CDR1 SNHLY, CDR2 FYNNEI. Trimming cost V 8 bases and J 4 bases; bases outside gene matches: 3. The CDR3 here is CASSGTGGNTIYF. DNA of the CDR3: TGTGCCAGCTCCGGGACAGGGGGAAACACCATATATTTT.

The chain couples TRBV24-1 to TRBJ2-3; TRBD2 matches at 7 bases. The CDR3 runs to 15 residues. Trimming removed 5 bases from V and 4 bases from J; junction bases left unmatched: 8. The germline CDR1 and CDR2 sequences are KGHDR and SFDVKD. The CDR3 DNA is TGTGCCACCAGTGGCAGCGGGAACCGCCCAGATACGCAGTATTTT. This sequence encodes CATSGSGNRPDTQYF.

The chain joins TRBV18 to TRBJ2-5; 8 positions agree with TRBD2. CDR3 length: 18 amino acids. V lost 5 bases and J lost 5; bases outside the gene matches: 19. CDR1 is KGHSH and CDR2 is LQKENI in the germline V gene. The CDR3 region has the DNA TGTGCCAGCTCAACCCCAAGACTAGCGAATACAGCCTGGGAGACCCAGTACTTC. This encodes CASSTPRLANTAWETQYF.

The chain recombines TRBV5-1 with TRBJ2-7; 13 bases agree with TRBD2. The CDR3 consists of 17 residues. The V gene end was trimmed by 4 bases and the J gene end by 2 bases; junction bases not matched to a gene: 9. The germline V gene has CDR1 SGHRS and CDR2 YFSETQ. The CDR3 here is CASSIMGTSGGAYEQYF. CDR3 bases: TGCGCCAGCAGCATCATGGGTACTAGCGGGGGGGCCTACGAGCAGTACTTC.

The chain employs TRBV4-1 and TRBJ1-1; TRBD1 is a possible D gene (5 bases). This CDR3 comprises 16 residues. V was trimmed by 1 base and J by 3 bases, leaving 15 bases between them. Per the germline V gene, CDR1 is MGHRA and CDR2 is YSYEKL. CDR3 coding DNA: TGCGCCAGCAGCCAAGGACCTGTGTCAGGGTACACTGAAGCTTTCTTT. Its translation: CASSQGPVSGYTEAFF.

The DNA of the CDR3 is TGTGCCAGCAGCAAAGTGGGCAGGGCCTACGAGCAGTACTTC. Protein: CASSKVGRAYEQYF. V gene TRBV21-1 combines with J gene TRBJ2-7; TRBD1 is the table's D call, not checked against the DNA. TRBV21-1 is listed as a pseudogene. The CDR3 contains 14 residues.

This clone appeared a few times. V usage is TRBV24-1 and J usage is TRBJ2-1, with a tentative D call TRBD2 (7 bases). The CDR3 is made up of 17 amino acids. V lost 0 bases and J 6 bases, leaving 17 bases between the germline ends. Germline lookup yields CDR1 KGHDR and CDR2 SFDVKD. The CDR3, as DNA: TGTGCCACCAGTGATTTGTCTAGAGGGGGGGGTAGCAATGAGCAGTTCTTC. This gives the protein CATSDLSRGGGSNEQFF.

This sequence joins TRBV6-1 and TRBJ2-7; D may be TRBD1 (6 bases). V lost 6 bases and J 12 bases, leaving 18 bases between the germline ends. Germline CDR1 reads MNHNS; CDR2 reads SASEGT. The CDR3 covers 12 residues. CDR3: CASRVDTGCPYF. For the CDR3, the DNA is TGTGCCAGCAGGGTAGATACAGGGTGTCCGTACTTC.

The DNA of the CDR3 is TGTGCCAGCAGCCCACCAGGTTCTGGGGCCAACGTCCTGACTTTC. Translating it yields CASSPPGSGANVLTF. The chain combines TRBV5-6 with TRBJ2-6; no clear D. The CDR3 length is 15 residues. Germline V lookup: CDR1 SGHDT, CDR2 YYEEEE. Trimming shortened V by 4 bases and J by 1 base, and 9 bases separated the two germline ends.

The chain recombines TRBV19 with TRBJ1-2, with D possibly being TRBD1 (5 bases). CDR1 is LNHDA, CDR2 SQIVND, per germline (reference sequence). The CDR3 has 14 residues. Between the trimmed V and J ends, which lost 7 bases and 5 bases, there was a span of 17 bases. CDR3 residues: CASNLQAGRYGYTF. CDR3 bases: TGTGCCAGTAACCTACAGGCAGGTCGTTATGGCTACACCTTC.

The chain joins TRBV27 to TRBJ2-1; possible D gene TRBD2, 6 bases. Germline V gene sequence: CDR1 MNHEY, CDR2 SMNVEV (reference sequence). The length of the CDR3 is 16 residues. Trimming removed 5 bases at V and 6 bases at J, with 20 bases between. For the CDR3, the DNA is TGTGCCAGCAGTCCCACCGGGACTGGGGGATCCAATGAGCAGTTCTTC. This translates into CASSPTGTGGSNEQFF.

The rearrangement links TRBV5-1 to TRBJ2-1, with TRBD1 matching 7 bases. This CDR3 spans 16 amino acids. Trimming at V came to 4 bases and at J to 0 bases, leaving 7 bases not matched to a gene. The germline V gene encodes CDR1 SGHRS and CDR2 YFSETQ. CDR3 in DNA: TGCGCCAGCAGCCCCTACCAGGGGGACTCCTACAATGAGCAGTTCTTC. Translating gives CASSPYQGDSYNEQFF.